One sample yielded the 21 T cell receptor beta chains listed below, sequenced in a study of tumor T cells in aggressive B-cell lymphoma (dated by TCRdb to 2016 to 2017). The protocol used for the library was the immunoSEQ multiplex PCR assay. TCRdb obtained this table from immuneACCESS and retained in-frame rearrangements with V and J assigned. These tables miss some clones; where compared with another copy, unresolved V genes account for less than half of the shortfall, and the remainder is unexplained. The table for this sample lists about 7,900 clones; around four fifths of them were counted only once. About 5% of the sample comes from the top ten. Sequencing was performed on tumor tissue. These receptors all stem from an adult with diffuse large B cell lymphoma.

CDR3 residues: CASSQAAVASGYEQYF. The CDR3 DNA sequence: TGCGCCAGCAGCCAAGCGGCGGTCGCTAGCGGATACGAGCAGTACTTC. The V gene is TRBV4-1, the J gene TRBJ2-7; TRBD2 aligns across 7 bases. Trimming cost V 1 base and J 4 bases; bases outside gene matches: 10. This CDR3 has 16 residues. Germline V lookup: CDR1 MGHRA, CDR2 YSYEKL.

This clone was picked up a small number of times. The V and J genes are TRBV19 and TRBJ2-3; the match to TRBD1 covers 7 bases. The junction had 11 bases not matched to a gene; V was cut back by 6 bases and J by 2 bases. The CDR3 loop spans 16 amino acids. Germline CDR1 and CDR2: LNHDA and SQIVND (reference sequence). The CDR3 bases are TGTGCCAGTAGCCCGCCCGGGACAGAACACACAGATACGCAGTATTTT. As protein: CASSPPGTEHTDTQYF.

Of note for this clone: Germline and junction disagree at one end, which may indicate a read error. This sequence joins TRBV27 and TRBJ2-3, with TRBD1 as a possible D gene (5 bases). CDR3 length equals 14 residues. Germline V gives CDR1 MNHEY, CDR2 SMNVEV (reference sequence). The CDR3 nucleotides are TGTGCCAGCGGTTTGGACACTCAGCTAGATACGCAGTATTTT. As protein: CASGLDTQLDTQYF.

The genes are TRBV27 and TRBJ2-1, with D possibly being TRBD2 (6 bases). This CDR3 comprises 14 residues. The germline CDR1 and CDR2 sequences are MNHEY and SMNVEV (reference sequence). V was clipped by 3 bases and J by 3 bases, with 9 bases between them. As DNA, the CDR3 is TGTGCCAGCAGTTTGGGCGGGAACTACAATGAGCAGTTCTTC. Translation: CASSLGGNYNEQFF.

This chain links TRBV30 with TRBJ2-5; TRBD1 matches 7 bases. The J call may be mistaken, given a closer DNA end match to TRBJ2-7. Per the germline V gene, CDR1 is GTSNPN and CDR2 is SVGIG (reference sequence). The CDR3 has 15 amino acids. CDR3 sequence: CAWSPPGTATYEQYF. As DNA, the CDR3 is TGTGCCTGGAGCCCCCCCGGGACAGCCACCTACGAGCAGTACTTC.

DNA of the CDR3: TGCAGCGTTCAGGGTCTAGCGGGTGAGACCCAGTACTTC. It encodes CSVQGLAGETQYF. The chain carries TRBV29-1 and TRBJ2-5, with 8 bases matching TRBD2. The germline gives CDR1 SQVTM, CDR2 ANQGSEA. With 5 bases clipped from V and 5 bases from J, the junction kept 7 bases outside the gene matches. CDR3 length: 13 amino acids.

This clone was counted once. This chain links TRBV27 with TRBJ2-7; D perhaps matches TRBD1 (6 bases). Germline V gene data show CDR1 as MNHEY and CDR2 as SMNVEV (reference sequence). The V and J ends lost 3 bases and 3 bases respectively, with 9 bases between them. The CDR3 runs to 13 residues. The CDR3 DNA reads TGTGCCAGCAGTTTGGCAGGGGACTACGAGCAGTACTTC. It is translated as CASSLAGDYEQYF.

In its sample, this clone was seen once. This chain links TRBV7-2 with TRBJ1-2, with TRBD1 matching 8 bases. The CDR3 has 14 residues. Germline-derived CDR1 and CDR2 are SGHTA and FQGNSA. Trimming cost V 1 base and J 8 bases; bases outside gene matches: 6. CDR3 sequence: CASSLVQGAYGYTF. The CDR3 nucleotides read TGTGCCAGCAGCTTAGTGCAGGGGGCGTACGGCTACACCTTC.

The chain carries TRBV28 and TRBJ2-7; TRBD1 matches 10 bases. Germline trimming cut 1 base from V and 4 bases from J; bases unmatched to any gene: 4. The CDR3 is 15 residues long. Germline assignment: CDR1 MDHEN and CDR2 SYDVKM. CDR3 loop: CASSLSGTGDYEQYF. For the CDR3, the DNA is TGTGCCAGCAGTTTATCCGGGACAGGGGATTACGAGCAGTACTTC.

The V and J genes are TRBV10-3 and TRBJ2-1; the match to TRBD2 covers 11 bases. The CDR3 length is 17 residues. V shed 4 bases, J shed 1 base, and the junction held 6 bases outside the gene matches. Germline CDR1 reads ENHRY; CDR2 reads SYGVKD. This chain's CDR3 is CAISVSSGRRSYNEQFF. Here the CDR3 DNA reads TGTGCCATCAGTGTATCTAGCGGGAGGAGATCCTACAATGAGCAGTTCTTC.

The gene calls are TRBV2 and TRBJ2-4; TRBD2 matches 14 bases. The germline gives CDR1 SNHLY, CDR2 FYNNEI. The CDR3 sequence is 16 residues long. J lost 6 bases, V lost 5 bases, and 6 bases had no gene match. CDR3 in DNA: TGTGCCAGCAGTCAGACTAGCGGGAGGGCCCTAAACATTCAGTACTTC. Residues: CASSQTSGRALNIQYF.

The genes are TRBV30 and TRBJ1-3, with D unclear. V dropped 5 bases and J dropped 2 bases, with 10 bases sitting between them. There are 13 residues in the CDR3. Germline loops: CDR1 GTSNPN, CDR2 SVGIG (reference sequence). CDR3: CAWELQAGNTIYF. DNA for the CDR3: TGTGCCTGGGAACTGCAGGCTGGAAACACCATATATTTT.

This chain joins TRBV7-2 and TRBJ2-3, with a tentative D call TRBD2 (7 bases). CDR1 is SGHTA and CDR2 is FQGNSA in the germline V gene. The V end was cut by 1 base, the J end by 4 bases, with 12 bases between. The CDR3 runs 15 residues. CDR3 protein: CASSLVRGASDTQYF. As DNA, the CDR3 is TGTGCCAGCAGCTTAGTACGGGGGGCCTCAGATACGCAGTATTTT.

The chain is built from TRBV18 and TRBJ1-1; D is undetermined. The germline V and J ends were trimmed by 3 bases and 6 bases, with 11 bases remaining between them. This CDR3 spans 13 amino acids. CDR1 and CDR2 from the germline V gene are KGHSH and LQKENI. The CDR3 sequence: CASSPVRSAEAFF. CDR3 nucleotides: TGTGCCAGCTCACCGGTACGGAGTGCTGAAGCTTTCTTT.

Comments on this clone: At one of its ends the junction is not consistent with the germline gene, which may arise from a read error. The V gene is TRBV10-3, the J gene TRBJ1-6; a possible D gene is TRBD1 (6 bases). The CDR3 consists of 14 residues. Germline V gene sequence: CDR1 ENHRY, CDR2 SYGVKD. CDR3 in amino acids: CAIAQGKDNSPLHF. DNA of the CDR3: TGTGCCATCGCACAGGGTAAAGATAATTCACCCCTCCATTTT.

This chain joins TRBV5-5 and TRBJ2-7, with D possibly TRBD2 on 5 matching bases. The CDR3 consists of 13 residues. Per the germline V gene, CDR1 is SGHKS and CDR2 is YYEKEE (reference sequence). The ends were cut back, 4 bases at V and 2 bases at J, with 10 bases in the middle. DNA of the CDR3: TGTGCCAGCAGCATCGGGATTACCTACGAGCAGTACTTC. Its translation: CASSIGITYEQYF.

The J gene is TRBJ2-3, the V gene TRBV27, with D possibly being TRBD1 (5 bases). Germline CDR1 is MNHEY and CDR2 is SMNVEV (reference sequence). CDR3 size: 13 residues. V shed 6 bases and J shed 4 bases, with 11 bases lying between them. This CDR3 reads CASSPRRADTQYF. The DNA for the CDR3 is TGTGCCAGCAGCCCCCGCAGGGCAGATACGCAGTATTTT.

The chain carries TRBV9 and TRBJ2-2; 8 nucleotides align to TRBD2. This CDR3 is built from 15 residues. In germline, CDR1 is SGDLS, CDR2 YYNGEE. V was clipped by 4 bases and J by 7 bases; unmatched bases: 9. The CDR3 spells CASSSQLTSGGELFF. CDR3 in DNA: TGTGCCAGCAGCTCCCAACTCACTAGCGGCGGGGAGCTGTTTTTT. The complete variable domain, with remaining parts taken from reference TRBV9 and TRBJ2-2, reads DSGVTQTPKHLITATGQRVTLRCSPRSGDLSVYWYQQSLDQGLQFLIQYYNGEERAKGNILERFSAQQFPDLHSELNLSSLELGDSALYFCASSSQLTSGGELFFGEGSRLTVL.

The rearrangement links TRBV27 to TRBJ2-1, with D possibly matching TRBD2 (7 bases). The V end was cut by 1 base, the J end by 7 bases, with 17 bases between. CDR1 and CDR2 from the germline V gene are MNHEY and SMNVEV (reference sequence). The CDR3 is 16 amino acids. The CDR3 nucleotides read TGTGCCAGCAGTTTATATCTGGGGGGGGGCGTAAATGAGCAGTTCTTC. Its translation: CASSLYLGGGVNEQFF.

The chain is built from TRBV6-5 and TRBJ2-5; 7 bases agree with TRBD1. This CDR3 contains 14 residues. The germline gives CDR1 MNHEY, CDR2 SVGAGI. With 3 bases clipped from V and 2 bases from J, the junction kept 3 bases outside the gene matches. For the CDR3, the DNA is TGTGCCAGCAGTTATGGGACAGAACAAGAGACCCAGTACTTC. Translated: CASSYGTEQETQYF.

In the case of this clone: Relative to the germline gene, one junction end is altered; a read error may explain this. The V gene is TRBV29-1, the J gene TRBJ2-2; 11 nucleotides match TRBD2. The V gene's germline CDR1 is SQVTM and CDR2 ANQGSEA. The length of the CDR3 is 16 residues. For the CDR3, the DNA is TGCAGCGTTGAAGATTTGACTAGCGGGAACCCCGGGGAGCTGTTTTTT. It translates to CSVEDLTSGNPGELFF.